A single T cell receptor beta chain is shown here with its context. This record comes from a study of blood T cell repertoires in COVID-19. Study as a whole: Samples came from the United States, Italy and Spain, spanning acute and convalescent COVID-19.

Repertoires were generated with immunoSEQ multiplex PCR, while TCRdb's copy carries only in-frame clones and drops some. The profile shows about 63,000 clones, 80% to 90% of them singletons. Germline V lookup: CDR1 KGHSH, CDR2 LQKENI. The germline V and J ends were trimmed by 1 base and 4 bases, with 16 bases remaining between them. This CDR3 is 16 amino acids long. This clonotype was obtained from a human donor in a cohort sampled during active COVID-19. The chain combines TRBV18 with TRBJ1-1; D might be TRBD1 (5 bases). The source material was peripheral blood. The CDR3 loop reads CASSPLMAREGTEAFF. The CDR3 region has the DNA TGTGCCAGCTCACCACTAATGGCCAGGGAGGGCACTGAAGCTTTCTTT.